Each of the 18 T cell receptor beta chains below was sequenced from the same sample in a study of T cells after yellow fever vaccination. TCRdb processed the 5' RACE reads anew with MiXCR; each CDR3 protein has one entry. The table has 550,000 or so distinct CDR3 sequences, roughly 19% seen once; the top ten hold roughly an eighth. The sample here was PBMCs, taken 15 days after the yellow fever booster vaccination. These receptor sequences come from a young man who received the YFV17D yellow fever vaccine.

The table lists this clonotype with a few counts. The V and J genes are TRBV5-1 and TRBJ2-1; D unclear. The germline V gene has CDR1 SGHRS and CDR2 YFSETQ. Trimming removed 2 bases from V and 7 bases from J, with 22 bases in between. The CDR3 runs to 17 residues. The CDR3 sequence: CASSFDSVGNVGNEQFF. The DNA for the CDR3 is TGCGCCAGCAGCTTCGATTCGGTAGGGAATGTTGGGAATGAGCAGTTCTTC.

This chain connects TRBV5-6 to TRBJ2-1, with unresolved D. Germline lookup yields CDR1 SGHDT and CDR2 YYEEEE. The V and J ends lost 0 bases and 2 bases respectively, with 6 bases between them. The CDR3 length is 14 residues. The CDR3 nucleotides are TGTGCCAGCAGCTTGGTCTACACCTACAATGAGCAGTTCTTC. It encodes CASSLVYTYNEQFF.

The rearrangement uses TRBV7-3 and TRBJ2-5; 8 bases map to TRBD2. Germline-derived CDR1 and CDR2 are SGHTA and FQGTGA. The ends lost 5 bases at V and 5 bases at J; junction bases unmatched: 7. The length of the CDR3 is 14 residues. The CDR3 DNA follows: TGTGCCAGCAGCCCCCACTCGGGGGGGGAGACCCAGTACTTC. Amino acids: CASSPHSGGETQYF.

The chain joins TRBV20-1 to TRBJ1-4; no clear D gene. Germline V gene data show CDR1 as DFQATT and CDR2 as SNEGSKA (reference sequence). The CDR3 is 13 amino acids. V was shortened by 4 bases and J by 7 bases, with 13 bases between the two germline ends. The CDR3 sequence is CSAIHQGGEKLFF. The CDR3 region has the DNA TGCAGTGCTATTCACCAAGGTGGTGAAAAACTGTTTTTT.

This clonotype was seen ten or more times. This chain uses TRBV6-5 with TRBJ2-5; weak D call: TRBD1 (5 bases). V gave up 4 bases and J gave up 10 bases, with 19 bases separating them. Germline assignment: CDR1 MNHEY and CDR2 SVGAGI. CDR3 length equals 14 residues. Here the CDR3 DNA reads TGTGCCAGCAGTTTACTCGGAGCAGGGAACGACCAGTACTTC. This sequence encodes CASSLLGAGNDQYF.

The gene calls are TRBV7-6 and TRBJ2-2, with D unresolved. The CDR3 length is 14 residues. The V gene lost 1 base and the J gene lost 4 bases, with 7 bases spanning the gap. From germline, CDR1 is SGHVS and CDR2 FNYEAQ. The chain's CDR3 is CASSLGHTTGELFF. Here the CDR3 DNA reads TGTGCCAGCAGCTTAGGGCACACCACCGGGGAGCTGTTTTTT.

This clonotype was observed a handful of times. The chain is built from TRBV7-3 and TRBJ2-6, with D tentatively TRBD1 (5 bases). The germline V gene encodes CDR1 SGHTA and CDR2 FQGTGA. The CDR3 has 18 residues. V was shortened by 2 bases and J by 2 bases, with 16 bases between the two germline ends. CDR3 protein: CASSLRQGPGPGANVLTF. The CDR3 DNA follows: TGTGCCAGCAGCTTACGGCAGGGTCCTGGACCTGGGGCCAACGTCCTGACTTTC.

This chain joins TRBV12-3 or TRBV12-4 and TRBJ2-5, with TRBD1 identical over 8 bases. The V gene end was trimmed by 7 bases and the J gene end by 5 bases; junction bases not matched to a gene: 9. This CDR3 region has 14 residues. The CDR3: CASIQGQGEETQYF. The CDR3 DNA reads as TGTGCCAGCATCCAAGGACAGGGTGAGGAGACCCAGTACTTC.

The chain is built from TRBV29-1 and TRBJ2-3; D possibly corresponds to TRBD2 (5 bases). The CDR3 runs to 14 residues. The V end was cut by 3 bases, the J end by 3 bases, with 13 bases between. Germline V CDR1 and CDR2: SQVTM, ANQGSEA. The DNA of the CDR3 is TGCAGCGTTGATTCGGGGAGAGTAACAGATACGCAGTATTTT. It is translated as CSVDSGRVTDTQYF.

A few counts support this clonotype. V and J are TRBV19 and TRBJ2-1, with a tentative D call TRBD2 (6 bases). Germline V gene lookup returns CDR1 LNHDA and CDR2 SQIVND (reference sequence). V lost 0 bases and J lost 2, with 11 bases in between. The CDR3 totals 16 residues. CDR3: CASSIEASDAYNEQFF. The CDR3, as DNA: TGTGCCAGTAGTATAGAGGCTAGCGACGCCTACAATGAGCAGTTCTTC.

This clonotype was observed a few times. This rearrangement joins TRBV5-1 to TRBJ2-3, with 11 bases aligning to TRBD2. This CDR3 contains 16 residues. Losses at the gene ends were 1 base for V and 3 bases for J; bases not matched to a gene: 4. Germline lookup yields CDR1 SGHRS and CDR2 YFSETQ. The CDR3 DNA is TGCGCCAGCAGCTTGCAGACTAGCGGGGTGACAGATACGCAGTATTTT. It translates to CASSLQTSGVTDTQYF.

V usage is TRBV10-3 and J usage is TRBJ2-7; D is possibly TRBD1 or TRBD2 (5 bases each). This CDR3 is built from 15 residues. Per the germline V gene, CDR1 is ENHRY and CDR2 is SYGVKD. V shed 4 bases and J shed 4 bases, with 17 bases lying between them. The CDR3 is CAISGTGRGAYEQYF. The CDR3 DNA reads as TGTGCCATCAGTGGGACGGGCCGAGGGGCTTACGAGCAGTACTTC.

In this sample, this clonotype turned up a few times. The chain links TRBV20-1 to TRBJ2-7, with 9 bases aligning to TRBD2. Germline assignment: CDR1 DFQATT and CDR2 SNEGSKA (reference sequence). The CDR3 length is 14 residues. V lost 2 bases and J lost 1; bases outside the gene matches: 3. The CDR3 here is CSARRREGSYEQYF. CDR3 nucleotides: TGCAGTGCTAGAAGGCGGGAGGGGTCCTACGAGCAGTACTTC.

This clonotype occurred a few times. The rearrangement links TRBV9 to TRBJ2-3; no firm D call. With 0 bases removed from V and 3 bases from J, the gap between germline ends came to 17 bases. The CDR3 extends over 17 amino acids. The germline V gene has CDR1 SGDLS and CDR2 YYNGEE. The CDR3 nucleotides are TGTGCCAGCAGCGTAGAGGCGGCGCTAGAGTGGACAGATACGCAGTATTTT. It codes for CASSVEAALEWTDTQYF.

The rearrangement joins TRBV28 to TRBJ2-3; 8 bases are a match to TRBD2. Germline V lookup: CDR1 MDHEN, CDR2 SYDVKM. The CDR3 is 15 amino acids. Losses at the gene ends were 4 bases for V and 3 bases for J; bases not matched to a gene: 6. For the CDR3, the DNA is TGTGCCAGCAGTTCAGCGGGAGCACTAACAGATACGCAGTATTTT. It is translated as CASSSAGALTDTQYF.

For the CDR3, the DNA is TGTGCCAGCAGTTCGACAGGGTCAGGAGAGACCCAGTACTTC. This translates into CASSSTGSGETQYF. The chain employs TRBV6-5 and TRBJ2-5; 7 nucleotides align to TRBD1. The CDR3 is made up of 14 amino acids. V dropped 4 bases and J dropped 4; count of bases not matched to a gene: 6. Germline loops: CDR1 MNHEY, CDR2 SVGAGI.

V usage is TRBV20-1 and J usage is TRBJ2-1; 11 positions agree with TRBD2. V gave up 0 bases and J gave up 10 bases; unmatched junction bases: 5. CDR1 and CDR2 from the germline V gene are DFQATT and SNEGSKA (reference sequence). The CDR3 has 14 residues. The chain's CDR3 is CSARDLTSGKEQFF. CDR3 DNA sequence: TGCAGTGCTAGAGATCTGACTAGCGGGAAAGAGCAGTTCTTC.

The chain couples TRBV25-1 to TRBJ2-6; tentative D call: TRBD2 (6 bases). Trimming pared 4 bases from V and 1 base from J, leaving 17 bases between. The CDR3 runs to 18 residues. Per the germline V gene, CDR1 is MGHDK and CDR2 is SYGVNS. The CDR3 sequence: CASSGRLGTQSGANVLTF. CDR3 nucleotide sequence: TGTGCCAGCAGTGGACGGTTGGGGACTCAATCTGGGGCCAACGTCCTGACTTTC.